The 5 T cell receptor beta chains reported below all come from one sample, sequenced in a study of blood T cell repertoires in COVID-19. Method: immunoSEQ multiplex PCR; TCRdb's copy keeps in-frame clones and lacks some. The sample gives around 400,000 clones, approximately 91% of which show up once; about 0.78% is in the top ten. Sequencing input: PBMCs or T cells enriched from blood (not recorded which). These receptors came from a woman in her thirties or forties who had been exposed to COVID-19.

The chain carries TRBV18 and TRBJ2-6; 8 bases match TRBD1. CDR3 size: 17 residues. Unmatched junction bases numbered 4, after V lost 3 bases and J lost 0 bases. Germline-derived CDR1 and CDR2 are KGHSH and LQKENI. CDR3 protein: CASSPRTGNSGANVLTF. CDR3 DNA: TGTGCCAGCTCACCTCGGACAGGGAACTCTGGGGCCAACGTCCTGACTTTC.

This clone was seen only once. This chain links TRBV7-8 with TRBJ2-3; weak D call: TRBD2 (5 bases). Germline V CDR1 and CDR2: SGHVS, FQNEAQ. CDR3 length: 15 amino acids. Between the trimmed V and J ends, which lost 6 bases and 3 bases, there was a span of 16 bases. The CDR3 protein is CASRRQEDPTDTQYF. CDR3 nucleotide sequence: TGTGCCAGCAGACGGCAGGAGGACCCGACAGATACGCAGTATTTT.

This sequence joins TRBV30 and TRBJ1-6; D possibly corresponds to TRBD1 (5 bases). Germline values: CDR1 GTSNPN, CDR2 SVGIG (reference sequence). This CDR3 is built from 13 residues. V was trimmed by 2 bases and J by 6 bases, leaving 8 bases between them. For the CDR3, the DNA is TGTGCCTGGAGTTACGACAGTAATTCACCCCTCCACTTT. This translates into CAWSYDSNSPLHF. The whole variable domain, remainder taken from reference TRBV30 and TRBJ1-6, is SQTIHQWPATLVQPVGSPLSLECTVEGTSNPNLYWYRQAAGRGLQLLFYSVGIGQISSEVPQNLSASRPQDRQFILSSKKLLLSDSGFYLCAWSYDSNSPLHFGNGTRLTVT.

Worth noting for this clone: Other DNA sequences in the sample encode the same CDR3. J is TRBJ2-1 and V is TRBV2, with TRBD2 matching over 13 bases. There are 15 residues in the CDR3. Germline CDR1 SNHLY, CDR2 FYNNEI. With 3 bases clipped from V and 4 bases from J, the junction kept 0 bases outside the gene matches. CDR3 DNA sequence: TGTGCCAGCAGTGAGACTAGCGGGGGGTACAATGAGCAGTTCTTC. Encoded protein: CASSETSGGYNEQFF.

The rearrangement links TRBV5-4 to TRBJ2-5; the D is unclear. In germline, CDR1 is SGHNT, CDR2 YYREEE (reference sequence). Trimming removed 4 bases at V and 5 bases at J, with 15 bases between. This CDR3 region has 14 residues. The DNA of the CDR3 is TGTGCCAGCAGCCCCAGAGTGGGCAGGGAGACCCAGTACTTC. Its translation: CASSPRVGRETQYF.